These 18 T cell receptor beta chains came from one sample sequenced in a study of high-grade serous ovarian cancer treatment subgroups. The tumor samples were collected prior to definitive surgery or chemotherapy. Generated by immunoSEQ multiplex PCR, the TCRdb table keeps only in-frame clones and is missing some. The sample lists roughly 6,000 clones, just over 70% seen once, with approximately 7.7% in the top ten. Material: tumor tissue. These TCRs come from a human donor with high-grade serous ovarian cancer.

This chain uses TRBV7-9 with TRBJ2-3; the D gene is possibly TRBD2 (6 bases). V shed 4 bases and J shed 6 bases, with 14 bases lying between them. Germline V gene sequence: CDR1 SEHNR, CDR2 FQNEAQ (reference sequence). The CDR3 sequence is 14 residues long. CDR3 nucleotide sequence: TGTGCCAGCAGCTCCCCCCCCCGGGGGGATACGCAGTATTTT. It is translated as CASSSPPRGDTQYF.

The rearrangement joins TRBV7-6 to TRBJ2-3; D remains unclear. The ends were cut back, 5 bases at V and 1 base at J, with 10 bases in the middle. The CDR3 length is 14 residues. Germline V gives CDR1 SGHVS, CDR2 FNYEAQ. The CDR3 loop reads CASSQKIGTDTQYF. The CDR3 region has the DNA TGTGCCAGCAGCCAAAAGATCGGCACAGATACGCAGTATTTT.

The chain couples TRBV19 to TRBJ2-5; weak D call: TRBD2 (5 bases). Trimming shortened V by 9 bases and J by 2 bases, and 16 bases separated the two germline ends. Germline CDR1 reads LNHDA; CDR2 reads SQIVND (reference sequence). The CDR3 covers 14 residues. CDR3 DNA sequence: TGTGCCAGCTGCGGACGGGGAGTGCAAGAGACCCAGTACTTC. The encoded protein is CASCGRGVQETQYF.

The table lists this clone with a few counts. The chain couples TRBV30 to TRBJ1-1, with unresolved D. CDR3 length: 14 amino acids. V lost 0 bases to trimming and J lost 6 bases, with 14 bases between them. The germline gives CDR1 GTSNPN, CDR2 SVGIG (reference sequence). The CDR3 DNA follows: TGTGCCTGGAGTGTTTCAGCGTCTATCGCTGAAGCTTTCTTT. Protein: CAWSVSASIAEAFF.

The chain has TRBV10-1 and TRBJ2-3, with 8 bases fitting TRBD2. CDR3 length: 18 residues. V trimming: 0 bases; J trimming: 2 bases; junction bases outside the gene matches: 10. The germline V gene encodes CDR1 WNHNN and CDR2 SYGVQD (reference sequence). CDR3 amino acids: CASSESYQGGGNTDTQYF. The CDR3 bases are TGCGCCAGCAGTGAGTCCTATCAGGGCGGGGGGAACACAGATACGCAGTATTTT.

The rearrangement links TRBV4-3 to TRBJ2-7; 7 nucleotides agree with TRBD2. V shed 0 bases and J 2 bases; nucleotides not matched to a gene: 1. Germline loops: CDR1 LGHNA, CDR2 YSLEER. The CDR3 totals 14 residues. The CDR3 here is CASSQEGGTYEQYF. The DNA for the CDR3 is TGCGCCAGCAGCCAAGAGGGGGGGACCTACGAGCAGTACTTC.

The chain has TRBV6-6 and TRBJ2-7; unclear D gene. Between the trimmed V and J ends, which lost 1 base and 6 bases, there was a span of 10 bases. The germline CDR1 and CDR2 sequences are MNHNY and SVGAGI (reference sequence). This CDR3 has 13 residues. The CDR3, as DNA: TGTGCCAGCAGTTACTGGGAACTGGGCGAGCAGTACTTC. This codes for CASSYWELGEQYF.

The genes are TRBV11-3 and TRBJ2-1; no clear D gene. Germline V gene sequence: CDR1 SGHNT, CDR2 YENEEA. The ends were cut back, 3 bases at V and 5 bases at J, with 5 bases in the middle. The CDR3 is 12 amino acids. This CDR3 is CASSLGHNEQFF. DNA for the CDR3: TGTGCCAGCAGCTTGGGTCACAATGAGCAGTTCTTC. Full variable domain (outside the CDR3, taken from reference TRBV11-3 and TRBJ2-1): EAGVVQSPRYKIIEKKQPVAFWCNPISGHNTLYWYLQNLGQGPELLIRYENEEAVDDSQLPKDRFSAERLKGVDSTLKIQPAELGDSAVYLCASSLGHNEQFFGPGTRLTVL.

The V call is TRBV7-2, the J call TRBJ2-7; D is unclear. Trimming shortened V by 3 bases and J by 4 bases, and 10 bases separated the two germline ends. CDR3 length: 13 residues. CDR1 is SGHTA, CDR2 FQGNSA, per germline. The CDR3 spells CASSLTDRYEQYF. CDR3 nucleotides: TGTGCCAGCAGCTTGACGGATAGATACGAGCAGTACTTC.

The gene calls are TRBV5-5 and TRBJ1-5, with D hard to call. Trimming took 4 bases from V and 11 from J, leaving 22 bases between them. CDR3 length: 15 residues. The germline CDR1 and CDR2 sequences are SGHKS and YYEKEE (reference sequence). The CDR3: CASSRTAEGRFSQHF. For the CDR3, the DNA is TGTGCCAGCAGCCGGACGGCCGAAGGGCGGTTCTCCCAGCATTTT.

The rearrangement uses TRBV5-8 and TRBJ1-3; D gene unclear. CDR1 is SGHTS, CDR2 YDEGEE, per germline. V lost 4 bases and J lost 4, with 21 bases in between. This CDR3 region has 17 residues. The CDR3 here is CASSLLPGALSGNTIYF. In nucleotides, the CDR3 is TGTGCCAGCAGCCTCTTGCCGGGCGCGCTCTCGGGAAACACCATATATTTT.

A single count supports this clone. V is TRBV28 and J is TRBJ2-1; D possibly corresponds to TRBD2 (6 bases). V shed 5 bases and J shed 7 bases, with 21 bases lying between them. Germline values: CDR1 MDHEN, CDR2 SYDVKM. This CDR3 is 16 amino acids long. The CDR3 coding sequence is TGTGCCAGCAGTGTCGTTAGCGGCAAAGTACGGAATGAGCAGTTCTTC. This codes for CASSVVSGKVRNEQFF.

This clone was recorded a few times. For the CDR3, the DNA is TGTGCCAGCAGCCCCCTGAGGACAGGTGATATGGGCTACACCTTC. The encoded protein is CASSPLRTGDMGYTF. The rearrangement links TRBV7-2 to TRBJ1-2; 7 bases fit TRBD1. CDR3 length: 15 amino acids. Looked up from germline, CDR1 is SGHTA and CDR2 is FQGNSA. V lost 5 bases, J lost 8 bases, and 14 bases stayed unmatched.

The V call is TRBV6-1, the J call TRBJ1-1, with D uncertain. Germline CDR1 MNHNS, CDR2 SASEGT. The V end was cut by 5 bases, the J end by 6 bases, with 10 bases between. The CDR3 is 12 amino acids. CDR3 DNA sequence: TGTGCCAGCAGTTATGGACGGCCTGAAGCTTTCTTT. Translated: CASSYGRPEAFF.

The chain joins TRBV6-5 to TRBJ2-2; D ambiguous. Germline CDR1 is MNHEY and CDR2 is SVGAGI. Trimming left V 6 bases short and J 0 bases short, with 11 bases between. The CDR3 has 15 amino acids. The DNA for the CDR3 is TGTGCCAGCAGCATCGGAACAGCGAACACCGGGGAGCTGTTTTTT. Amino acids: CASSIGTANTGELFF.

The rearrangement links TRBV28 to TRBJ1-1, with D possibly matching TRBD1 (6 bases). CDR1 and CDR2 (germline): MDHEN, SYDVKM. The length of the CDR3 is 14 residues. The V end lost 4 bases, the J end lost 3 bases, and 12 bases lay between the germline ends. Written as DNA, the CDR3 is TGTGCCAGCAGTTCACTGGGGGCGTACACTGAAGCTTTCTTT. Translated: CASSSLGAYTEAFF. Full variable domain (missing parts from reference TRBV28 and TRBJ1-1): DVKVTQSSRYLVKRTGEKVFLECVQDMDHENMFWYRQDPGLGLRLIYFSYDVKMKEKGDIPEGYSVSREKKERFSLILESASTNQTSMYLCASSSLGAYTEAFFGQGTRLTVV.

This chain uses TRBV10-3 with TRBJ2-5, with unresolved D. Matching the DNA end better, TRBJ2-7 makes the J call doubtful. The CDR3 length is 12 residues. Germline V gene data show CDR1 as ENHRY and CDR2 as SYGVKD. This CDR3 is CAIRGSSYEQYF. The CDR3 coding sequence is TGTGCCATCAGAGGCAGTAGCTACGAGCAGTACTTC.

This clone has a handful of counts. The chain couples TRBV29-1 to TRBJ1-1; 7 bases match TRBD1. V was pared by 7 bases and J by 7 bases, with 6 bases of the junction left unmatched. The CDR3 runs 11 residues. Germline values: CDR1 SQVTM, CDR2 ANQGSEA. The CDR3 is CSAQGTVEAFF. DNA for the CDR3: TGCAGCGCCCAGGGGACAGTTGAAGCTTTCTTT.